The sequence of this TCR beta chain was determined in a study of blood T cells in healthy people across ages. The study's findings and limits: Not knowing donor CMV status may have confounded expanded clonotype changes. A greater number of naive CD4+ cells and higher diversity distinguished long-lived donors from aged donors.

The CDR3 length is 15 residues. Germline loops: CDR1 MNHEY, CDR2 SVGEGT. V lost 6 bases, J lost 3 bases, and 10 bases stayed unmatched. Every donor provided around 9.3 milliliters of peripheral blood. With a J-beta primer mix and a sample-barcoded 5' primer, a second PCR ran 7 to 11 cycles. The template-switch adaptor was a 5' adaptor with 12 random nucleotides. It tagged each cDNA molecule. MiXCR, applied by TCRdb to the 5' RACE reads, yields one record per CDR3 protein. The sample has about a million distinct CDR3 sequences, about 48% seen once. Regarding this clonotype: The antigen is not known.

This rearrangement joins TRBV6-2 or TRBV6-3 to TRBJ2-7, with 8 bases identical to TRBD1. What was sequenced was blood. The sequence was obtained from a man between 25 and 39 years old in good health. The CDR3 sequence: CASSSHDRGGYEQYF. CDR3 DNA sequence: TGTGCCAGCAGCAGCCACGACAGGGGAGGCTACGAGCAGTACTTC.